This T cell receptor beta chain was identified during a study of radiation and T cells in renal cell carcinoma. General study results and limits: Compared with controls, irradiated tumors showed greater TCR clonality. Dominant CDR3 motifs occupied more repertoire in irradiated than control tumors.

On this clone: Its antigen remains unknown.

Treatment noted: treatment-naive control, cytoreductive nephrectomy. Sequencing used immunoSEQ multiplex PCR; TCRdb keeps in-frame clones, though not all of them. Among around 26,000 clones listed, nearly 60% were seen once. Germline V gene lookup returns CDR1 SGHNT and CDR2 YYREEE (reference sequence). V was pared by 3 bases and J by 6 bases, with 16 bases between. This CDR3 spans 15 amino acids. This sequence originates from a man aged 40-55 years with renal cell carcinoma. The source material was tumor tissue, sampled from a patient whose treatment was nephrectomy without radiotherapy. The V call is TRBV5-4, the J call TRBJ2-1; D unclear. DNA of the CDR3: TGTGCCAGCAGCTCGAGTCTAAATCTAATCAATGAGCAGTTCTTC. This sequence encodes CASSSSLNLINEQFF.